These 14 T cell receptor beta chains share one sample of origin, sequenced in a study of cytomegalovirus exposure and HLA in healthy donors. PCR employed 60 Vbeta and 13 Jbeta primers. The assay was immunoSEQ multiplex PCR, and TCRdb's table has in-frame clones only and misses some. The sample carries fewer than 70,000 clones, approximately 68% recorded once. The sequencing sample was made of PBMCs. All receptors come from a woman in her 30s in good health and CMV-seronegative.

Only a few counts were recorded for this clone. It differs at one base from a far larger clone, so likely a read error. The CDR3 protein is CASSGQVSTHSYEQYF. The CDR3 coding sequence is TGCGCCAGCAGCGGACAGGTTTCGACCCATTCCTACGAGCAGTACTTC. The rearrangement links TRBV5-1 to TRBJ2-7, with 7 positions matching TRBD1. V shed 4 bases, J shed 1 base, and the junction held 11 bases outside the gene matches. Germline values: CDR1 SGHRS, CDR2 YFSETQ. The CDR3 sequence is 16 residues long.

Here the CDR3 DNA reads TGTGCCTGGAAGGCGTCAGGGGCTAATGAAAAACTGTTTTTT. It codes for CAWKASGANEKLFF. The chain has TRBV30 and TRBJ1-4; the D gene is possibly TRBD1 (6 bases). The CDR3 is 14 amino acids. Germline V gene data show CDR1 as GTSNPN and CDR2 as SVGIG (reference sequence). Deletions cut 4 bases from V and 3 bases from J, with 12 bases between.

The chain recombines TRBV2 with TRBJ2-7, with 9 bases matching TRBD2. The length of the CDR3 is 16 residues. The germline V gene encodes CDR1 SNHLY and CDR2 FYNNEI. V trimming: 4 bases; J trimming: 0 bases; junction bases outside the gene matches: 7. The CDR3 DNA reads TGTGCCAGCAGTGGCCCCAAGCGGGGGGTCTCCTACGAGCAGTACTTC. As protein: CASSGPKRGVSYEQYF.

J is TRBJ1-4 and V is TRBV30; the D gene is possibly TRBD1 (5 bases). Per germline, CDR1 GTSNPN and CDR2 SVGIG (reference sequence). V was trimmed by 3 bases and J by 1 base, leaving 12 bases between them. The CDR3 covers 15 residues. The CDR3 coding sequence is TGTGCCTGGAGACCGTCTAGGGGAACTAATGAAAAACTGTTTTTT. Its translation: CAWRPSRGTNEKLFF.

The chain recombines TRBV7-9 with TRBJ1-5, with a weak D call TRBD1 (6 bases). CDR3 length equals 16 residues. Trimming cost V 1 base and J 1 base, with 11 bases left between them. CDR1 SEHNR and CDR2 FQNEAQ come from the germline V gene (reference sequence). CDR3 amino acids: CASSLGRGASNQPQHF. Written as DNA, the CDR3 is TGTGCCAGCAGCTTAGGCCGGGGGGCGAGCAATCAGCCCCAGCATTTT.

The rearrangement uses TRBV27 and TRBJ2-3; weak D call: TRBD2 (5 bases). The V end lost 3 bases, the J end lost 2 bases, and 9 bases lay between the germline ends. The germline CDR1 and CDR2 sequences are MNHEY and SMNVEV (reference sequence). The CDR3 covers 14 residues. The CDR3 sequence: CASSFLGITDTQYF. Here the CDR3 DNA reads TGTGCCAGCAGTTTCCTCGGGATCACAGATACGCAGTATTTT.

The CDR3 nucleotides read TGTGCCAGTAGTATCGTTCCTAGCGGCACCGGGGAGCTGTTTTTT. This translates into CASSIVPSGTGELFF. This sequence joins TRBV19 and TRBJ2-2, with 7 bases matching TRBD2. The CDR3 spans 15 residues. The ends lost 3 bases at V and 4 bases at J; junction bases unmatched: 5. Germline assignment: CDR1 LNHDA and CDR2 SQIVND (reference sequence).

The chain recombines TRBV5-1 with TRBJ2-7, with D possibly TRBD2 on 6 matching bases. The CDR3 contains 14 residues. Trimming shortened V by 4 bases and J by 4 bases, and 15 bases separated the two germline ends. Germline V gene data show CDR1 as SGHRS and CDR2 as YFSETQ. The CDR3, as DNA: TGCGCCAGCAGCCCCTGGCAGGGAGGTTACGAGCAGTACTTC. It is translated as CASSPWQGGYEQYF.

This chain joins TRBV7-2 and TRBJ2-5; 16 nucleotides match TRBD2. Per the germline V gene, CDR1 is SGHTA and CDR2 is FQGNSA. V lost 4 bases and J lost 4; bases outside the gene matches: 6. CDR3 length equals 17 residues. The DNA for the CDR3 is TGTGCCAGCAGCTGGGCCGGGACTAGCGGGGGGGCAGAGACCCAGTACTTC. This encodes CASSWAGTSGGAETQYF.

This sequence joins TRBV27 and TRBJ2-1; 12 bases line up with TRBD1. CDR1 MNHEY and CDR2 SMNVEV come from the germline V gene (reference sequence). J was trimmed by 15 bases and V by 2 bases; bases with no gene match: 11. This CDR3 is 15 amino acids long. The CDR3 is CASSLKGTGGPGRFF. The DNA of the CDR3 is TGTGCCAGCAGTTTAAAGGGGACAGGGGGCCCTGGGCGGTTCTTC.

This chain uses TRBV7-9 with TRBJ2-1, with D possibly TRBD1 on 5 matching bases. The CDR3 has 15 amino acids. The germline V gene encodes CDR1 SEHNR and CDR2 FQNEAQ (reference sequence). V lost 1 base to trimming and J lost 3 bases, with 10 bases between them. For the CDR3, the DNA is TGTGCCAGCAGCTTAGTACGACAGATCTACAATGAGCAGTTCTTC. Its translation is CASSLVRQIYNEQFF.

This chain connects TRBV19 to TRBJ1-2, with 9 bases that match TRBD1. Germline CDR1 LNHDA, CDR2 SQIVND (reference sequence). CDR3 length: 15 amino acids. The V gene end was trimmed by 10 bases and the J gene end by 6 bases; junction bases not matched to a gene: 15. This CDR3 reads CATKDRGQGRDGYTF. The DNA for the CDR3 is TGTGCCACTAAGGACAGGGGACAAGGGAGGGATGGCTACACCTTC.

V is TRBV10-3 and J is TRBJ1-6; no clear D gene. With 6 bases removed from V and 5 bases from J, the gap between germline ends came to 14 bases. Germline V gene sequence: CDR1 ENHRY, CDR2 SYGVKD. This CDR3 has 15 amino acids. The CDR3 reads CAIRESGFDNSPLHF. The CDR3, as DNA: TGTGCCATCAGGGAATCCGGGTTCGATAATTCACCCCTCCACTTT.

The rearrangement links TRBV2 to TRBJ2-7; 8 bases line up with TRBD1. Germline values: CDR1 SNHLY, CDR2 FYNNEI. This CDR3 comprises 13 residues. Trimming at V came to 4 bases and at J to 7 bases, leaving 6 bases not matched to a gene. The CDR3 sequence: CASSGQGSWEQYV. DNA of the CDR3: TGTGCCAGCAGTGGACAGGGGTCGTGGGAGCAGTACGTC.